Sequencing of this TCR beta chain was carried out in a study of blood T cell repertoires in COVID-19. About the study: In each case, the material was cDNA or gDNA derived from T cells, B-cell-depleted T cells, or PBMCs.

Original analysis: How many nucleated cells were present was estimated from reference gene primer amplification. Here immunoSEQ multiplex PCR was the method, and the copy in TCRdb shows in-frame clones only, minus some. Clone size and the V and J calls come from that table; the DNA yielded D and trimming. This sample has 75,000 to 95,000 clones, with around four fifths found just once. The CDR3 spans 13 residues. Germline CDR1 is SGDLS and CDR2 is YYNGEE. Trimming took 4 bases from V and 2 from J; bases not matched to a gene: 0. This clone was detected once. The receptor's source is a man aged 45 to 65 with acute or convalescent COVID-19. The chain recombines TRBV9 with TRBJ2-7; TRBD2 matches 10 bases. The sample comprised peripheral blood. DNA of the CDR3: TGTGCCAGCAGCCTAGCGGGGGCCTACGAGCAGTACTTC. The encoded protein is CASSLAGAYEQYF.